The 23 T cell receptor beta chains presented below share a single source sample, sequenced in a study of cytomegalovirus exposure and HLA in healthy donors. The primer mix had 60 Vbeta and 13 Jbeta primers. TCRdb keeps only in-frame clones here, not all; method: immunoSEQ multiplex PCR. Here the sample table reports roughly 140,000 clones. Sequenced input: PBMCs. Every receptor here comes from a man in his forties in good health and CMV-seronegative.

The chain combines TRBV11-2 with TRBJ2-5; 10 bases line up with TRBD1. Per the germline V gene, CDR1 is SGHAT and CDR2 is FQNNGV. The V gene end was trimmed by 5 bases and the J gene end by 5 bases; junction bases not matched to a gene: 5. This CDR3 comprises 14 residues. The CDR3 sequence: CASSRQGARETQYF. The CDR3 nucleotides are TGTGCCAGCAGCCGACAGGGGGCGCGGGAGACCCAGTACTTC.

The chain carries TRBV6-4 and TRBJ2-5; 12 bases line up with TRBD2. The trim removed 11 bases at V and 4 bases at J, leaving 5 bases unmatched. The germline V gene encodes CDR1 MRHNA and CDR2 SNTAGT. The CDR3 length is 13 residues. CDR3 bases: TGTGCCTCGTCGACTAGCGGGGGAGAGACCCAGTACTTC. It encodes CASSTSGGETQYF.

This chain uses TRBV19 with TRBJ1-5; TRBD1 matches at 9 bases. Trimming cost V 3 bases and J 7 bases; bases outside gene matches: 7. The CDR3 spans 15 residues. Germline V gene lookup returns CDR1 LNHDA and CDR2 SQIVND (reference sequence). The CDR3 protein is CASSIRDRATQPQHF. The CDR3 DNA is TGTGCCAGTAGTATCCGGGACAGGGCGACACAGCCCCAGCATTTT.

This sequence joins TRBV14 and TRBJ2-5; D might be TRBD2 (7 bases). This CDR3 is built from 15 residues. In germline, CDR1 is SGHDN, CDR2 FVKESK. V was pared by 1 base and J by 7 bases, with 16 bases between. The CDR3 nucleotides are TGTGCCAGCAGCCAAGCGGGGGGCGCCCCGGGGACCCAGTACTTC. It codes for CASSQAGGAPGTQYF.

The chain carries TRBV5-1 and TRBJ1-2, with D perhaps TRBD1 (5 bases). Trimming removed 0 bases from V and 2 bases from J, with 11 bases in between. Germline V CDR1 and CDR2: SGHRS, YFSETQ. The CDR3 is 15 amino acids. The CDR3 DNA is TGCGCCAGCAGCTTGGGTGCAGGGATAAACTATGGCTACACCTTC. Protein product: CASSLGAGINYGYTF.

The chain links TRBV7-3 to TRBJ2-5; 8 nucleotides line up with TRBD1. CDR3 length equals 14 residues. J gave up 5 bases and V 4 bases, and 6 bases lay outside the gene matches. Looked up from germline, CDR1 is SGHTA and CDR2 is FQGTGA. This CDR3 is CASSSQGAGETQYF. DNA of the CDR3: TGTGCCAGCAGCTCCCAGGGGGCCGGGGAGACCCAGTACTTC. Supplemented by reference TRBV7-3 and TRBJ2-5, the full variable domain reads GAGVSQTPSNKVTEKGKYVELRCDPISGHTALYWYRQSLGQGPEFLIYFQGTGAADDSGLPNDRFFAVRPEGSVSTLKIQRTERGDSAVYLCASSSQGAGETQYFGPGTRLLVL.

V gene TRBV7-9 combines with J gene TRBJ1-2, with D hard to call. Trimming pared 6 bases from V and 0 bases from J, leaving 26 bases between. The CDR3 runs to 19 residues. The germline V gene has CDR1 SEHNR and CDR2 FQNEAQ (reference sequence). The CDR3 protein is CASSTYRGSFGKANYGYTF. The CDR3 region has the DNA TGTGCCAGCAGTACCTATCGTGGGAGCTTTGGTAAAGCTAACTATGGCTACACCTTC.

CDR3 region: CASSAGDRGAFF. DNA for the CDR3: TGTGCCAGCAGCGCCGGGGACCGGGGGGCTTTCTTT. The rearrangement links TRBV11-3 to TRBJ1-1, with a weak D call TRBD1 (5 bases). The germline CDR1 and CDR2 sequences are SGHNT and YENEEA. Trimming took 5 bases from V and 11 from J, leaving 15 bases between them. CDR3 length equals 12 residues. Drawing the rest from reference TRBV11-3 and TRBJ1-1, the complete variable domain is EAGVVQSPRYKIIEKKQPVAFWCNPISGHNTLYWYLQNLGQGPELLIRYENEEAVDDSQLPKDRFSAERLKGVDSTLKIQPAELGDSAVYLCASSAGDRGAFFGQGTRLTVV.

The rearrangement links TRBV5-4 to TRBJ2-7, with TRBD2 matching over 7 bases. The J segment lost 4 bases and the V segment lost 2 bases, leaving 3 bases of the junction unmatched. Germline loops: CDR1 SGHNT, CDR2 YYREEE (reference sequence). The CDR3 is 13 residues long. CDR3 in amino acids: CASSLSGGYEQYF. The CDR3 DNA sequence: TGTGCCAGCAGCTTATCGGGGGGTTACGAGCAGTACTTC.

V and J are TRBV5-1 and TRBJ2-7; 9 nucleotides agree with TRBD1. V lost 5 bases to trimming and J lost 5 bases; unmatched junction nucleotides: 11. The CDR3 length is 15 residues. The germline V gene encodes CDR1 SGHRS and CDR2 YFSETQ. The CDR3: CASSYPGQGFDEQYF. In DNA form, the CDR3 reads TGCGCCAGCAGTTACCCGGGACAGGGCTTCGACGAGCAGTACTTC.

The chain is built from TRBV29-1 and TRBJ2-2; 7 positions match TRBD1. Germline loops: CDR1 SQVTM, CDR2 ANQGSEA. There are 13 residues in the CDR3. J lost 6 bases, V lost 6 bases, and 7 bases had no gene match. CDR3 sequence reads: CSVTGIHAGELFF. DNA for the CDR3: TGCAGCGTGACAGGGATTCATGCCGGGGAGCTGTTTTTT.

CDR3 bases: TGTGCCAGCAGCGTAGGGGGACGACAGGGGTATGGCTACACCTTC. This encodes CASSVGGRQGYGYTF. The chain is built from TRBV9 and TRBJ1-2; the match to TRBD1 covers 8 bases. Per germline, CDR1 SGDLS and CDR2 YYNGEE. Unmatched junction bases numbered 6, after V lost 0 bases and J lost 5 bases. This CDR3 is 15 amino acids long.

The V call is TRBV7-9, the J call TRBJ1-2, with TRBD1 as a possible D gene (6 bases). This CDR3 has 16 residues. With 1 base removed from V and 1 base from J, the gap between germline ends came to 13 bases. CDR1 SEHNR and CDR2 FQNEAQ come from the germline V gene (reference sequence). Here the CDR3 DNA reads TGTGCCAGCAGCTTAGGTCGGCAGGGGATTAACTATGGCTACACCTTC. Amino acid sequence: CASSLGRQGINYGYTF.

The chain joins TRBV5-1 to TRBJ2-2; 7 bases map to TRBD1. The junction had 5 bases not matched to a gene; V was cut back by 3 bases and J by 6 bases. Germline V gene lookup returns CDR1 SGHRS and CDR2 YFSETQ. This CDR3 has 14 residues. The CDR3: CASSSQQGSGELFF. In nucleotides, the CDR3 is TGCGCCAGCAGCTCACAACAGGGGTCCGGGGAGCTGTTTTTT. Using reference TRBV5-1 and TRBJ2-2 for the parts outside the CDR3, the full variable domain is KAGVTQTPRYLIKTRGQQVTLSCSPISGHRSVSWYQQTPGQGLQFLFEYFSETQRNKGNFPGRFSGRQFSNSRSEMNVSTLELGDSALYLCASSSQQGSGELFFGEGSRLTVL.

The chain couples TRBV5-6 to TRBJ1-1; D gene uncertain. The germline CDR1 and CDR2 sequences are SGHDT and YYEEEE. This CDR3 region has 14 residues. The V end was cut by 7 bases, the J end by 4 bases, with 17 bases between. The CDR3 DNA is TGTGCCAGCTTGACGGGGTTGCAGACCACTGAAGCTTTCTTT. This encodes CASLTGLQTTEAFF.

V gene TRBV19 combines with J gene TRBJ2-7, with 10 bases lining up with TRBD1. Germline values: CDR1 LNHDA, CDR2 SQIVND (reference sequence). V gave up 6 bases and J gave up 2 bases; unmatched junction bases: 7. This CDR3 comprises 15 residues. CDR3 loop: CASSVPGQGTYEQYF. The CDR3 nucleotides are TGTGCCAGTAGCGTACCGGGACAGGGGACCTACGAGCAGTACTTC.

This chain connects TRBV10-2 to TRBJ2-5, with 8 bases that match TRBD2. CDR3 length equals 14 residues. Germline lookup yields CDR1 WSHSY and CDR2 SAAADI. Unmatched junction bases numbered 4, after V lost 6 bases and J lost 1 base. The CDR3 loop reads CASRRGGSQETQYF. Written as DNA, the CDR3 is TGCGCCAGCAGACGGGGGGGTTCCCAAGAGACCCAGTACTTC.

The chain has TRBV4-1 and TRBJ2-2, with 8 bases lining up with TRBD1. J lost 6 bases, V lost 0 bases, and 9 bases had no gene match. The germline V gene has CDR1 MGHRA and CDR2 YSYEKL. The CDR3 totals 17 residues. The chain's CDR3 is CASSQERRAGGSGELFF. In DNA form, the CDR3 reads TGCGCCAGCAGCCAAGAGAGAAGGGCAGGGGGCTCCGGGGAGCTGTTTTTT.

CDR3 DNA: TGTGCCAGCAGCAATCCTTCGGGAAACACCATATATTTT. Translation: CASSNPSGNTIYF. The chain employs TRBV14 and TRBJ1-3; D is unresolved. This CDR3 spans 13 amino acids. V gave up 5 bases and J gave up 4 bases, with 9 bases separating them. In germline, CDR1 is SGHDN, CDR2 FVKESK.

CDR3 bases: TGCGCCAGCAGCTTGGCCCTGTCGGGGGGGCGCGACGAGCAGTACTTC. This gives the protein CASSLALSGGRDEQYF. The V and J genes are TRBV5-1 and TRBJ2-7, with 8 bases matching TRBD2. With 0 bases clipped from V and 5 bases from J, the junction kept 10 bases outside the gene matches. Germline CDR1 SGHRS, CDR2 YFSETQ. The CDR3 spans 16 residues.

The chain uses TRBV7-9 and TRBJ1-5; D perhaps matches TRBD1 (6 bases). The CDR3 has 14 residues. CDR1 and CDR2 (germline): SEHNR, FQNEAQ (reference sequence). V was pared by 5 bases and J by 1 base, with 9 bases between. Here the CDR3 DNA reads TGTGCCAGCAGCGCCGACAGGAGCAATCAGCCCCAGCATTTT. Its translation is CASSADRSNQPQHF.

V is TRBV4-2 and J is TRBJ2-4; no definite D call. CDR1 LGHNA and CDR2 YNFKEQ come from the germline V gene. The V and J ends lost 4 bases and 8 bases respectively, with 18 bases between them. The CDR3 loop spans 15 amino acids. CDR3 in amino acids: CASSPLRSPPDIQYF. For the CDR3, the DNA is TGTGCCAGCAGCCCCCTGAGGAGCCCTCCGGACATTCAGTACTTC.

This chain uses TRBV6-5 with TRBJ1-3; 8 bases fit TRBD1. This CDR3 is built from 16 residues. The J segment lost 0 bases and the V segment lost 4 bases, leaving 5 bases of the junction unmatched. CDR1 is MNHEY, CDR2 SVGAGI, per germline. The CDR3 coding sequence is TGTGCCAGCAGTTGGACAGGGTTGAGCTCTGGAAACACCATATATTTT. Translation: CASSWTGLSSGNTIYF.